These T cell receptor beta chains were read from a single sample in a study of shared clonotypes between healthy human individuals. TCRdb keeps only in-frame clones here, not all; method: immunoSEQ multiplex PCR. The sample has fewer than 600,000 clones, around 79% seen once. Sequenced: PBMCs. Every receptor here comes from a woman between 40 and 50 years old in good health. Some clones in this sample may be carry-over from other donors' samples. CDR3s include the opening cysteine and the closing phenylalanine or tryptophan. Each record gives: J gene, clone size, D gene, CDR3 length, V gene, CDR3 DNA, CDR3 protein. D genes are given only for firm matches. Clone size is shown for a subset of rows, as once, few, many or a class of expanded clone.

j_call: TRBJ2-3
clone_size: few
d_call: TRBD2
cdr3_length: 19
v_call: TRBV11-1
cdr3_nt: TGTGCCAGCAGCACCCGGACTAGCGGGACCGTATCTACCACAGATACGCAGTATTTT
cdr3_aa: CASSTRTSGTVSTTDTQYF

j_call: TRBJ2-5
clone_size: NA
d_call: NA
cdr3_length: 15
v_call: TRBV19
cdr3_nt: TGTGCCAGTAGTATAGGCCGCGGCAGCCAAGAGACCCAGCACTTC
cdr3_aa: CASSIGRGSQETQHF

j_call: TRBJ1-2
clone_size: NA
d_call: NA
cdr3_length: 12
v_call: TRBV15
cdr3_nt: TGTGCCACCAGCATGCTTAAGGGTGGCTACACCTTC
cdr3_aa: CATSMLKGGYTF

j_call: TRBJ1-1
clone_size: NA
d_call: NA
cdr3_length: 13
v_call: TRBV11-3
cdr3_nt: TGTGCCAGCAGCGCAGAAGAGAACACTGAAGCTTTCTTT
cdr3_aa: CASSAEENTEAFF

j_call: TRBJ2-3
clone_size: NA
d_call: TRBD2
cdr3_length: 14
v_call: TRBV5-1
cdr3_nt: TGCGCCAGCAGCTTTAGCGGGAGGGTAGATACGCAGTATTTT
cdr3_aa: CASSFSGRVDTQYF

j_call: TRBJ2-7
clone_size: NA
d_call: NA
cdr3_length: 14
v_call: TRBV27
cdr3_nt: TGTGCCAGCAGTTTGGCAGGGAAGTCCTACGAGCAGTACTTC
cdr3_aa: CASSLAGKSYEQYF

j_call: TRBJ2-5
clone_size: NA
d_call: NA
cdr3_length: 12
v_call: TRBV7-2
cdr3_nt: TGTGCCAGCGCGGTTTTGGGAGAGACCCAGTACTTC
cdr3_aa: CASAVLGETQYF

j_call: TRBJ2-7
clone_size: NA
d_call: NA
cdr3_length: 15
v_call: TRBV7-2
cdr3_nt: TGTGCCAGCAGCTTAGTAGCGTCAGGTCGCGAATGGCAGTACTTC
cdr3_aa: CASSLVASGREWQYF

j_call: TRBJ2-3
clone_size: once
d_call: TRBD2
cdr3_length: 15
v_call: TRBV5-1
cdr3_nt: TGCGCCAGCAGCAGCGGACTAGCGGGAACAGATACGCAGTATTTT
cdr3_aa: CASSSGLAGTDTQYF

j_call: TRBJ2-5
clone_size: NA
d_call: NA
cdr3_length: 14
v_call: TRBV2
cdr3_nt: TGTGCCAGCAGTGAACGGGCAGCGGTGGAGACCCAGTACTTC
cdr3_aa: CASSERAAVETQYF

j_call: TRBJ2-5
clone_size: NA
d_call: TRBD2
cdr3_length: 14
v_call: TRBV27
cdr3_nt: TGTGCCAGCAGCCGTAAAGCGGGATGGGAGACCCAGTACTTC
cdr3_aa: CASSRKAGWETQYF

j_call: TRBJ2-5
clone_size: NA
d_call: TRBD2
cdr3_length: 15
v_call: TRBV6-6
cdr3_nt: TGTGCCAGCAGAGGGTCTAGCGGGAGTGGAGAGACCCAGTACTTC
cdr3_aa: CASRGSSGSGETQYF

j_call: TRBJ1-3
clone_size: NA
d_call: TRBD1
cdr3_length: 15
v_call: TRBV28
cdr3_nt: TGTGCCAGCAGCTCCGGGACAGGGACTGGAAACACCATATATTTT
cdr3_aa: CASSSGTGTGNTIYF

j_call: TRBJ2-7
clone_size: NA
d_call: TRBD2
cdr3_length: 14
v_call: TRBV28
cdr3_nt: TGTGCCAGCAGTCCTAGCGGGAGAGGGTACGAGCAGTACTTC
cdr3_aa: CASSPSGRGYEQYF

j_call: TRBJ2-7
clone_size: NA
d_call: TRBD1
cdr3_length: 15
v_call: TRBV11-2
cdr3_nt: TGTGCCAGCAGCCGGGGACAGGGGTTGTGGTACGAGCAGTACTTC
cdr3_aa: CASSRGQGLWYEQYF

j_call: TRBJ2-2
clone_size: NA
d_call: NA
cdr3_length: 14
v_call: TRBV30
cdr3_nt: TGTGCCTGGAGGGGGACAATCGACACCGGGGAGCTGTTTTTT
cdr3_aa: CAWRGTIDTGELFF

j_call: TRBJ2-2
clone_size: NA
d_call: NA
cdr3_length: 13
v_call: TRBV28
cdr3_nt: TGTGCCAGCAGTTTATTTACCACCGGGGAGCTGTTTTTT
cdr3_aa: CASSLFTTGELFF

j_call: TRBJ2-7
clone_size: NA
d_call: NA
cdr3_length: 14
v_call: TRBV5-1
cdr3_nt: TGCGCCAGCAGCTTGGGCAGCGCCGGCTACGAGCAGTACTTC
cdr3_aa: CASSLGSAGYEQYF

j_call: TRBJ2-1
clone_size: once
d_call: NA
cdr3_length: 12
v_call: TRBV6-5
cdr3_nt: TGTGCCAGCAGTTACTGGGACAATGAGCAGTTCTTC
cdr3_aa: CASSYWDNEQFF

j_call: TRBJ2-3
clone_size: NA
d_call: NA
cdr3_length: 14
v_call: TRBV29-1
cdr3_nt: TGCAGCGCTCGAGGCGGATTGAGCACAGATACGCAGTATTTT
cdr3_aa: CSARGGLSTDTQYF

j_call: TRBJ1-2
clone_size: NA
d_call: TRBD1
cdr3_length: 16
v_call: TRBV7-2
cdr3_nt: TGTGCCAGCAGCTTGACAGGGCAAACCTGGAACTATGGCTACACCTTC
cdr3_aa: CASSLTGQTWNYGYTF

j_call: TRBJ2-1
clone_size: NA
d_call: NA
cdr3_length: 16
v_call: TRBV9
cdr3_nt: TGTGCCAGCAGCCCTCGGCTAGCCGAACGTTCGGATGAGCAGTTCTTC
cdr3_aa: CASSPRLAERSDEQFF

j_call: TRBJ2-1
clone_size: NA
d_call: TRBD2
cdr3_length: 16
v_call: TRBV19
cdr3_nt: TGTGCCAGTAGTGCCGTGGGACTAGTCTCCTACAATGAGCAGTTCTTC
cdr3_aa: CASSAVGLVSYNEQFF

j_call: TRBJ2-7
clone_size: NA
d_call: TRBD2
cdr3_length: 15
v_call: TRBV6-6
cdr3_nt: TGTGCCAGCAGTCCCCGCCGACTAGCCCCTAGCGAGCAGTACTTC
cdr3_aa: CASSPRRLAPSEQYF

j_call: TRBJ2-6
clone_size: NA
d_call: TRBD2
cdr3_length: 16
v_call: TRBV7-2
cdr3_nt: TGTGCCAGCAGCTTAAGCGGGGGCTCTGGGGCCAACGTCCTGACTTTC
cdr3_aa: CASSLSGGSGANVLTF

j_call: TRBJ1-2
clone_size: NA
d_call: NA
cdr3_length: 12
v_call: TRBV19
cdr3_nt: TGTGCCAGTAGTGTCCGGGAGGGCGGCTACACCTTC
cdr3_aa: CASSVREGGYTF

j_call: TRBJ1-2
clone_size: NA
d_call: NA
cdr3_length: 13
v_call: TRBV11-2
cdr3_nt: TGTGCCAGCAGCTTTTCTGGGGGAAGGGATATCACCTTC
cdr3_aa: CASSFSGGRDITF

j_call: TRBJ2-2
clone_size: NA
d_call: TRBD1
cdr3_length: 14
v_call: TRBV30
cdr3_nt: TGTGCCTGGAGCCGTAACAGGGGCACCGGGGAGCTGTTTTTT
cdr3_aa: CAWSRNRGTGELFF

j_call: TRBJ2-7
clone_size: NA
d_call: NA
cdr3_length: 15
v_call: TRBV4-2
cdr3_nt: TGTGCCAGCAGCCAAGACGAAGGCTCATGGTACGAGCAGTACTTC
cdr3_aa: CASSQDEGSWYEQYF

j_call: TRBJ2-4
clone_size: NA
d_call: NA
cdr3_length: 16
v_call: TRBV2
cdr3_nt: TGTGCCAGCAGTTGGGACGGACTACTAGCCAAAAACATTCAGTACTTC
cdr3_aa: CASSWDGLLAKNIQYF

j_call: TRBJ2-1
clone_size: NA
d_call: NA
cdr3_length: 12
v_call: TRBV10-3
cdr3_nt: TGTGCCATCCGGACCCCGGGGTGGGAGCAGTTCTTC
cdr3_aa: CAIRTPGWEQFF

j_call: TRBJ1-5
clone_size: NA
d_call: NA
cdr3_length: 13
v_call: TRBV5-1
cdr3_nt: TGCGCCAGCAGCTTGGAAGGATTTCAGCCCCAGCATTTT
cdr3_aa: CASSLEGFQPQHF

j_call: TRBJ1-1
clone_size: few
d_call: NA
cdr3_length: 15
v_call: TRBV9
cdr3_nt: TGTGCCAGCAGCGTGGCAGGGTCGATGAACACTGAAGCTTTCTTT
cdr3_aa: CASSVAGSMNTEAFF

j_call: TRBJ2-7
clone_size: NA
d_call: NA
cdr3_length: 14
v_call: TRBV15
cdr3_nt: TGTGCCACCAGCAGAGAGAGACTTAACTACGAGCAGTACTTC
cdr3_aa: CATSRERLNYEQYF

j_call: TRBJ1-4
clone_size: NA
d_call: TRBD1
cdr3_length: 16
v_call: TRBV2
cdr3_nt: TGTGCCAGCAGTGTAGAGGGCCGACAGGGTAATGAAAAACTGTTTTTT
cdr3_aa: CASSVEGRQGNEKLFF

j_call: TRBJ2-7
clone_size: NA
d_call: TRBD2
cdr3_length: 16
v_call: TRBV4-3
cdr3_nt: TGCGCCAGCAGCAGGGGACTAGCGGTAGCTTCCTACGAGCAGTACTTC
cdr3_aa: CASSRGLAVASYEQYF

j_call: TRBJ1-4
clone_size: NA
d_call: NA
cdr3_length: 14
v_call: TRBV28
cdr3_nt: TGTGCCAGCAGCCTCCGCAGGGTGGAGGAAAAACTGTTTTTT
cdr3_aa: CASSLRRVEEKLFF

j_call: TRBJ2-1
clone_size: once
d_call: NA
cdr3_length: 15
v_call: TRBV4-2
cdr3_nt: TGTGCCAGCAGCCAAGACGTGAGCTCCTACAATGAGCAGTTCTTC
cdr3_aa: CASSQDVSSYNEQFF

j_call: TRBJ2-3
clone_size: NA
d_call: TRBD1
cdr3_length: 15
v_call: TRBV6-1
cdr3_nt: TGTGCCAGCAGTGGCGGGACAGGGATTGGAGATACGCAGTATTTT
cdr3_aa: CASSGGTGIGDTQYF

j_call: TRBJ1-4
clone_size: NA
d_call: NA
cdr3_length: 14
v_call: TRBV29-1
cdr3_nt: TGCAGCGTTCGTCGATCCGTCCATGCCTTTAAACTGTTTTTT
cdr3_aa: CSVRRSVHAFKLFF